The clone carrying this TCR beta chain has a handful of counts. Its matching antigen is unknown. This sample is part of a study of CD8 T cells in ankylosing spondylitis. General study points: What seemed typical of ankylosing spondylitis blood was a TCR beta motif built from about 8 highly homologous variants.

A quantitative 5'-RACE method, one with molecular barcodes, was used to make TCR beta libraries. TCRdb used MiXCR to reprocess the 5' RACE reads, holding one entry per CDR3 protein. This table has roughly 280,000 distinct CDR3 sequences, around 20% appearing once. Sequenced sample: blood, either unsorted or a sorted T cell fraction (not recorded which). The sequence derives from a male donor with ankylosing spondylitis or in good health (not recorded which).

CDR3 in DNA: TGTGCCAGCAGTTTATGGACAGGAGAAGCTTTCTTT. This gives the protein CASSLWTGEAFF. The genes are TRBV12-3 or TRBV12-4 and TRBJ1-1; 7 nucleotides align to TRBD1. The CDR3 runs to 12 residues. After removal of 2 bases from V and 8 bases from J, the junction contained 2 bases not matched to a gene.